This T cell receptor beta chain emerged from a study of blood T cell repertoires in COVID-19. For the study at large: Italy, Spain and the United States were the sources of the convalescent and acute COVID-19 samples. PBMCs, B-cell-depleted T cells, or T cells provided the cDNA or gDNA that made up the material.

In the authors' workflow: Counts of nucleated cells, estimated from reference gene primer amplification, were obtained. TCRdb keeps only in-frame clones here, not all; method: immunoSEQ multiplex PCR. V, J and clone size derive from that table, while D and trimming were established from the DNA sequence. The sample lists 200,000 to 300,000 clones; about 82% were seen once. With regard to this clone: Additional DNA sequences in this sample encode the identical CDR3.

CDR1 KGHSH and CDR2 LQKENI come from the germline V gene. Unmatched junction bases numbered 4, after V lost 3 bases and J lost 1 base. This CDR3 contains 16 residues. The V gene is TRBV18, the J gene TRBJ1-5; the match to TRBD1 covers 9 bases. The sequence was obtained from a woman aged 80 or over with COVID-19, enrolled during active disease. Sample: peripheral blood. The CDR3 coding sequence is TGTGCCAGCTCACCGCCCGGGACAGGGAGCAATCAGCCCCAGCATTTT. Its translation: CASSPPGTGSNQPQHF.